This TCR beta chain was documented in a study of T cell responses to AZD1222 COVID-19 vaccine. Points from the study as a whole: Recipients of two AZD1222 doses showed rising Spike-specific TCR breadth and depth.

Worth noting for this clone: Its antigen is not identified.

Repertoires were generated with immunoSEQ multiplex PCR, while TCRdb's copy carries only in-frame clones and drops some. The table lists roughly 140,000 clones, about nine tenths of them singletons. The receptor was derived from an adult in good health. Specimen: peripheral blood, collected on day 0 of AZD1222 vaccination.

The CDR3 sequence: CASSPLGTGGPQGGELFF. CDR3 coding DNA: TGTGCCAGCAGCCCCCTCGGGACAGGGGGCCCCCAGGGCGGGGAGCTGTTTTTT. The V and J genes are TRBV7-2 and TRBJ2-2, with 12 bases aligning to TRBD1. V lost 5 bases, J lost 7 bases, and 14 bases stayed unmatched. CDR1 SGHTA and CDR2 FQGNSA come from the germline V gene. CDR3 length equals 18 residues.